Shown below are 23 T cell receptor beta chains from a single sample sequenced in a study of blood T cell repertoires in COVID-19. Measured with immunoSEQ multiplex PCR; TCRdb has only the in-frame clones, and not every one. This table has around 64,000 clones, 87% appearing once. The sequencing input was peripheral blood. These receptors originate from a young woman with acute or convalescent COVID-19.

This chain connects TRBV4-1 to TRBJ1-1; D may be TRBD1 (5 bases). CDR3 length: 14 residues. Germline-derived CDR1 and CDR2 are MGHRA and YSYEKL. The V gene lost 1 base and the J gene lost 1 base, with 7 bases spanning the gap. CDR3 in amino acids: CASSQVGQNTEAFF. The CDR3 DNA follows: TGCGCCAGCAGCCAAGTGGGGCAGAACACTGAAGCTTTCTTT.

V is TRBV11-2 and J is TRBJ2-7, with TRBD1 identical over 7 bases. Losses at the gene ends were 4 bases for V and 6 bases for J; bases not matched to a gene: 12. The CDR3 runs to 15 residues. Germline V gene lookup returns CDR1 SGHAT and CDR2 FQNNGV. The CDR3 loop is CASSSGMSTGREQYF. CDR3 in DNA: TGTGCCAGCAGCTCCGGCATGTCGACAGGGCGCGAGCAGTACTTC. The whole variable domain, remainder taken from reference TRBV11-2 and TRBJ2-7, is EAGVAQSPRYKIIEKRQSVAFWCNPISGHATLYWYQQILGQGPKLLIQFQNNGVVDDSQLPKDRFSAERLKGVDSTLKIQPAKLEDSAVYLCASSSGMSTGREQYFGPGTRLTVT.

J is TRBJ2-1 and V is TRBV24-1; possibly TRBD2 for D (6 bases). The V gene's germline CDR1 is KGHDR and CDR2 SFDVKD. Trimming left V 10 bases short and J 2 bases short, with 8 bases between. The CDR3 runs to 12 residues. In DNA, the CDR3 is TGTGCCACGGGGACTGCCTACAATGAGCAGTTCTTC. Its translation: CATGTAYNEQFF.

V is TRBV5-6 and J is TRBJ1-1, with D maybe TRBD1 (5 bases). The CDR3 totals 13 residues. Trimming removed 0 bases from V and 6 bases from J, with 9 bases in between. CDR1 and CDR2 (germline): SGHDT, YYEEEE. This CDR3 reads CASSLGQRAEAFF. CDR3 bases: TGTGCCAGCAGCTTGGGACAGCGAGCTGAAGCTTTCTTT.

The chain uses TRBV7-6 and TRBJ2-5; tentatively, D is TRBD2 (6 bases). Per germline, CDR1 SGHVS and CDR2 FNYEAQ. The CDR3 is 14 residues long. V was pared by 1 base and J by 5 bases, with 11 bases between. Written as DNA, the CDR3 is TGTGCCAGCAGCTTAGTTGCGGGGAGTGAGACCCAGTACTTC. Its protein product is CASSLVAGSETQYF.

J is TRBJ2-7 and V is TRBV7-2, with 11 bases fitting TRBD1. This CDR3 comprises 15 residues. Germline trimming cut 3 bases from V and 4 bases from J; bases unmatched to any gene: 5. The germline V gene has CDR1 SGHTA and CDR2 FQGNSA. The CDR3 nucleotides are TGTGCCAGCAGCTTCGGACAGGGGGCGGTTTACGAGCAGTACTTC. It encodes CASSFGQGAVYEQYF.

The chain is built from TRBV18 and TRBJ2-5; TRBD1 matches 8 bases. V shed 5 bases and J 5 bases; nucleotides not matched to a gene: 13. CDR1 and CDR2 from the germline V gene are KGHSH and LQKENI. The length of the CDR3 is 16 residues. In nucleotides, the CDR3 is TGTGCCAGCTCAAAAGGACAGGGAATTTCGTATGAGACCCAGTACTTC. It codes for CASSKGQGISYETQYF.

The genes are TRBV19 and TRBJ1-4; D not certain. V was clipped by 5 bases and J by 7 bases, with 8 bases between them. This CDR3 comprises 12 residues. Looked up from germline, CDR1 is LNHDA and CDR2 is SQIVND (reference sequence). The CDR3 sequence: CASSLRSEKLFF. For the CDR3, the DNA is TGTGCCAGTAGTCTTAGAAGTGAAAAACTGTTTTTT.

CDR3 in amino acids: CASSPREGRFNEQFF. The CDR3 nucleotides read TGTGCCAGCTCCCCTCGGGAAGGGAGGTTCAATGAGCAGTTCTTC. The chain joins TRBV18 to TRBJ2-1; perhaps TRBD2 as D (6 bases). Trimming took off 6 bases at V and 6 bases at J, with 18 bases between the two ends. CDR1 is KGHSH and CDR2 is LQKENI in the germline V gene. This CDR3 is built from 15 residues.

V gene TRBV3-1 (or the pseudogene TRBV3-2) combines with J gene TRBJ1-2; TRBD1 agrees at 9 bases. This CDR3 contains 16 residues. Germline V lookup: CDR1 LGHDT, CDR2 YNNKEL (reference sequence). Trimming removed 3 bases from V and 8 bases from J; junction bases left unmatched: 13. CDR3 DNA: TGTGCCAGCAGCCAGGCCTGGACAGGGGCCTTCCTCGGCTACACCTTC. This encodes CASSQAWTGAFLGYTF.

The CDR3 reads CASSPGTSGRGNTQYF. The DNA for the CDR3 is TGTGCCAGCAGCCCCGGGACTAGCGGGAGGGGGAATACGCAGTATTTT. The J gene is TRBJ2-3, the V gene TRBV7-2; TRBD2 matches at 16 bases. This CDR3 is 16 amino acids long. The V and J ends lost 5 bases and 7 bases, in that order; junction bases with no gene match: 6. Looked up from germline, CDR1 is SGHTA and CDR2 is FQGNSA.

CDR3 DNA sequence: TGTGCCAGCAGTTACGAACGGTCCTCTGGGGCCAACGTCCTGACTTTC. Translation gives CASSYERSSGANVLTF. The gene calls are TRBV6-6 and TRBJ2-6; D remains ambiguous. Germline CDR1 MNHNY, CDR2 SVGAGI (reference sequence). The CDR3 has 16 residues. Deletions cut 2 bases from V and 0 bases from J, with 8 bases between.

The V call is TRBV30, the J call TRBJ1-1; D unclear. V was cut by 4 bases and J by 3 bases, with 12 bases left in between. Per germline, CDR1 GTSNPN and CDR2 SVGIG (reference sequence). The CDR3 runs to 13 residues. CDR3 nucleotide sequence: TGTGCCTGGACTTTCGGGTATGACACTGAAGCTTTCTTT. Amino acids: CAWTFGYDTEAFF.

The V call is TRBV28, the J call TRBJ2-1; TRBD1 aligns across 8 bases. The germline V gene has CDR1 MDHEN and CDR2 SYDVKM. V shed 2 bases and J 10 bases; nucleotides not matched to a gene: 7. The CDR3 has 14 amino acids. For the CDR3, the DNA is TGTGCCAGCAGTTTAGTCAGGGGGCAGAGGGAGCAGTTCTTC. It is translated as CASSLVRGQREQFF.

This clone was recorded a few times. The chain employs TRBV5-6 and TRBJ2-3; TRBD2 agrees at 11 bases. This CDR3 has 15 amino acids. The germline V gene has CDR1 SGHDT and CDR2 YYEEEE. V lost 3 bases and J lost 5; bases outside the gene matches: 5. The CDR3 DNA reads TGTGCCAGCAGCTCGTCGGGACTAGCGGTAGATACGCAGTATTTT. As protein: CASSSSGLAVDTQYF.

This clone occurred a few times. This chain uses TRBV21-1 with TRBJ2-7; TRBD1, the D gene given by the table, was not confirmed from the DNA. TRBV21-1 is flagged as a pseudogene. The CDR3 has 19 amino acids. As DNA, the CDR3 is TGTGCCAGCAGCAAAGCTCCCGGGACAGGGGAGGTTTCGTCCTACGAGCAGTACTTC. Residues: CASSKAPGTGEVSSYEQYF.

The genes are TRBV5-1 and TRBJ2-5; 10 bases fit TRBD2. CDR1 is SGHRS and CDR2 is YFSETQ in the germline V gene. Unmatched junction bases numbered 4, after V lost 4 bases and J lost 4 bases. This CDR3 has 14 residues. CDR3 DNA sequence: TGCGCCAGCAGCACGCTAGCGGGAGCAGAGACCCAGTACTTC. Translated, it gives CASSTLAGAETQYF.

This clone was detected only a few times. This chain joins TRBV10-3 and TRBJ2-7; 10 nucleotides line up with TRBD2. V shed 2 bases, J shed 4 bases, and the junction held 5 bases outside the gene matches. The V gene's germline CDR1 is ENHRY and CDR2 SYGVKD. This CDR3 region has 15 residues. The CDR3 is CAISEKLAGPYEQYF. Here the CDR3 DNA reads TGTGCCATCAGTGAGAAACTAGCGGGGCCTTACGAGCAGTACTTC.

This chain joins TRBV28 and TRBJ1-5; TRBD1 agrees at 8 bases. In germline, CDR1 is MDHEN, CDR2 SYDVKM. The length of the CDR3 is 15 residues. The V gene end was trimmed by 5 bases and the J gene end by 5 bases; junction bases not matched to a gene: 8. The CDR3 spells CASSGLTGAHQPQHF. Written as DNA, the CDR3 is TGTGCCAGCAGTGGCCTGACAGGGGCCCATCAGCCCCAGCATTTT.

The chain uses TRBV6-5 and TRBJ1-5; possibly TRBD1 for D (6 bases). Trimming stripped 10 bases from V and 7 bases from J, with 20 bases between. Looked up from germline, CDR1 is MNHEY and CDR2 is SVGAGI. The CDR3 has 14 residues. The CDR3 DNA reads TGTGCCACTAGCGGTGAGGGGGTCGGGCAGCCCCAGCATTTT. Protein: CATSGEGVGQPQHF.

This sequence joins TRBV5-1 and TRBJ2-5; 7 bases match TRBD1. CDR1 is SGHRS, CDR2 YFSETQ, per germline. The CDR3 consists of 15 residues. V lost 3 bases to trimming and J lost 1 base; unmatched junction nucleotides: 6. CDR3 sequence: CASSSTGFSQETQYF. CDR3 DNA: TGCGCCAGCAGCTCGACAGGGTTTAGCCAAGAGACCCAGTACTTC. The variable domain in full, with the rest retrieved from reference TRBV5-1 and TRBJ2-5, is KAGVTQTPRYLIKTRGQQVTLSCSPISGHRSVSWYQQTPGQGLQFLFEYFSETQRNKGNFPGRFSGRQFSNSRSEMNVSTLELGDSALYLCASSSTGFSQETQYFGPGTRLLVL.

This clone was picked up one time. The chain carries TRBV28 and TRBJ1-1; 10 bases fit TRBD1. The CDR3 loop spans 13 amino acids. Germline values: CDR1 MDHEN, CDR2 SYDVKM. The V gene end was trimmed by 6 bases and the J gene end by 4 bases; junction bases not matched to a gene: 2. The CDR3 spells CASRDRGGTEAFF. The CDR3 DNA sequence: TGTGCCAGCAGGGACAGGGGGGGCACTGAAGCTTTCTTT.

The J gene is TRBJ1-3, the V gene TRBV6-4, with D hard to call. CDR3 size: 16 residues. Trimming took off 2 bases at V and 4 bases at J, with 15 bases between the two ends. Germline CDR1 reads MRHNA; CDR2 reads SNTAGT. The CDR3 sequence is CASSDPSQRSGNTIYF. CDR3 in DNA: TGTGCCAGCAGTGACCCGAGTCAACGCTCCGGAAACACCATATATTTT.